The 8 T cell receptor beta chains presented below share a single source sample, sequenced in a study of OX40 agonist ivuxolimab in advanced cancers. Library preparation was by the immunoSEQ multiplex PCR assay. TCRdb obtained this table from immuneACCESS and retained in-frame rearrangements with V and J assigned. These tables miss some clones; where compared with another copy, unresolved V genes account for less than half of the shortfall, and the remainder is unexplained. The sample records some 43,000 clones, 86% of which are singletons. The ten largest clonotypes hold 15% of the sample. The sample consisted of CD4+ or CD8+ T cells sorted from blood, taken in a trial of the OX40 agonist ivuxolimab. The source of these receptors is an adult with an advanced solid tumor such as melanoma, head and neck, liver or kidney cancer.

The chain carries TRBV7-9 and TRBJ2-7; D assignment may be TRBD1 or TRBD2 (5 bases each). V was trimmed by 9 bases and J by 2 bases, leaving 23 bases between them. The CDR3 is 16 amino acids. The germline V gene encodes CDR1 SEHNR and CDR2 FQNEAQ (reference sequence). The CDR3 loop is CASSSPGTGSAYEQYF. The CDR3, as DNA: TGTGCCAGTTCCTCGCCGGGGACGGGCTCCGCCTACGAGCAGTACTTC.

V is TRBV25-1 and J is TRBJ1-2; D remains unclear. The germline V gene has CDR1 MGHDK and CDR2 SYGVNS. V was shortened by 10 bases and J by 4 bases, with 10 bases between the two germline ends. The CDR3 length is 11 residues. CDR3 in DNA: TGTGCCACCTGGATGACCTATGGCTACACCTTC. Translation gives CATWMTYGYTF.

The chain carries TRBV6-1 and TRBJ2-7, with D possibly being TRBD1 or TRBD2 (6 bases each). Deletions cut 4 bases from V and 5 bases from J, with 15 bases between. The germline V gene encodes CDR1 MNHNS and CDR2 SASEGT. This CDR3 has 14 residues. The CDR3 coding sequence is TGTGCCAGCAGTGGGCCGGGGGCGAGTCACGAGCAGTACTTC. Its protein is CASSGPGASHEQYF.

The chain carries TRBV7-8 and TRBJ2-1; D is tentatively TRBD1 or TRBD2 (5 bases each). Germline-derived CDR1 and CDR2 are SGHVS and FQNEAQ. Trimming took off 5 bases at V and 6 bases at J, with 20 bases between the two ends. The CDR3 contains 16 residues. CDR3 sequence: CASSLPSYRSGNEQFF. CDR3 in DNA: TGTGCCAGCAGCCTACCTTCCTACAGGAGCGGCAATGAGCAGTTCTTC.

This clone was seen just once. The chain has TRBV7-2 and TRBJ2-7; 9 positions match TRBD1. Trimming cost V 4 bases and J 0 bases; bases outside gene matches: 4. The germline CDR1 and CDR2 sequences are SGHTA and FQGNSA. The CDR3 contains 15 residues. Here the CDR3 reads CASSSWTGVSYEQYF. CDR3 DNA: TGTGCCAGCAGCTCCTGGACAGGGGTCTCCTACGAGCAGTACTTC.

This sequence joins TRBV11-3 and TRBJ2-1, with D unclear. The V gene's germline CDR1 is SGHNT and CDR2 YENEEA. Deletions cut 4 bases from V and 8 bases from J, with 15 bases between. The length of the CDR3 is 14 residues. CDR3 loop: CASSSRRCGYEQFF. The CDR3 nucleotides read TGTGCCAGCAGCTCCCGTCGTTGTGGGTATGAGCAGTTCTTC.

V and J are TRBV14 and TRBJ1-1; D may be TRBD1 (6 bases). The CDR3 contains 14 residues. The V and J ends lost 5 bases and 3 bases respectively, with 13 bases between them. Per germline, CDR1 SGHDN and CDR2 FVKESK. The CDR3 DNA sequence: TGTGCCAGCAGCTTGAGGGACAAGTACACTGAAGCTTTCTTT. Encoded protein: CASSLRDKYTEAFF.

This chain connects TRBV27 to TRBJ1-4; tentative D call: TRBD1 (5 bases). Per the germline V gene, CDR1 is MNHEY and CDR2 is SMNVEV (reference sequence). There are 17 residues in the CDR3. Trimming removed 3 bases from V and 8 bases from J, with 22 bases in between. The DNA of the CDR3 is TGTGCCAGCAGTTTGACTGGGGGAAGCCTCTTTTTCGAAAAACTGTTTTTT. Translation gives CASSLTGGSLFFEKLFF.